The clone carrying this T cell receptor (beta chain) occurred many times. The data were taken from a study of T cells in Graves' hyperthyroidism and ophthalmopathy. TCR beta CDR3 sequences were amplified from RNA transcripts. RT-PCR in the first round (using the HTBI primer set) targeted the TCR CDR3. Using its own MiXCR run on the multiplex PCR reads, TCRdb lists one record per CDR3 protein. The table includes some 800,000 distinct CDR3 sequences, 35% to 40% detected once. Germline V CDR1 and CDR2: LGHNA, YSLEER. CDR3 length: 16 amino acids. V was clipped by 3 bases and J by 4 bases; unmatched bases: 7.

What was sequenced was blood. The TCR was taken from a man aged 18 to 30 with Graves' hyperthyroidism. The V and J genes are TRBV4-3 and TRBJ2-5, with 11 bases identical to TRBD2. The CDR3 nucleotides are TGCGCCAGCAGCCAGTCACTAGCGGGAGAGGGAGAGACCCAGTACTTC. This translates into CASSQSLAGEGETQYF.